Reported below is one TCR beta chain. Measured with immunoSEQ multiplex PCR; TCRdb has only the in-frame clones, and not every one. This sample has around 180,000 clones; 75% to 95% occur once, and the top ten carry 2%. The data are from a study of control samples from healthy donors and cancer patients. Germline V CDR1 and CDR2: SEHNR, FQNEAQ (reference sequence). V lost 5 bases to trimming and J lost 1 base; unmatched junction nucleotides: 5. The length of the CDR3 is 15 residues. The rearrangement joins TRBV7-9 to TRBJ2-5, with 9 bases identical to TRBD1. Sequenced input: blood. The source is a woman aged 40 to 50 in good health. Here the CDR3 DNA reads TGTGCCAGCAGCACAGGGGGCTGGGGCCAAGAGACCCAGTACTTC. Protein sequence: CASSTGGWGQETQYF.